This T cell receptor beta chain stems from a study of vaccination and CD4 T cells after COVID-19 (dated by TCRdb to 2022 to 2024). For the study in its entirety: Convalescent patients had a positive SARS-CoV-2 result on nasal swab PCR, and of these patients, about ten had mild disease and one had severe disease. The convalescent cohort comprised six males and four females, including two Hispanic individuals, seven Caucasians, two Asians and one multiracial person. Each participant got two doses of either the Pfizer-BioNTech BNT162b2 vaccine (n=8) or the Moderna mRNA-1273 vaccine (n=2). Post-COVID blood samples were collected from convalescent patients a median of about 92 days after diagnosis, with a range of roughly 30 to 161 days. The time from the second vaccine dose to post-vaccine blood sampling had a median of roughly 72 days and ranged from about 12 to 241 days. Culture stimuli were overlapping spike peptide pools from SARS-CoV-2 and from the common cold coronaviruses HCoV-NL63, HCoV-OC43 and HCoV-229E. Control cultures used a CEFX viral epitope pool as positive control, an HIV-1 Nef peptide pool as negative control, or no peptide. The spike-specific CD4+ TCR repertoire was compared before and after mRNA vaccination in over 9 COVID-19 convalescent patients and a handful of infection-naive healthy vaccine recipients. Results and caveats for the whole study, not just this receptor: Relatively few convalescent patients were included in the study, and early timepoints after natural infection were not analyzed. Among the post-vaccine SARS-CoV-2-reactive clones in convalescent patients, a median approximately 90% showed up only after vaccination, which suggests vaccine-specific priming. Although the median number of SARS-CoV-2-reactive clonotypes went up from approximately 20 after infection to 38 after vaccination, the increase was not significant. In convalescent patients, nearly all vaccine-specific clones (304 of 307) were found to be mono-reactive for SARS-CoV-2 spike rather than cross-reactive with common cold coronaviruses.

Notes on this clonotype: The antigen it binds to is not known. No base qualities exist here, and no much larger clone lies one base off it.

The library relied on PCR. DNA from cultured CD4+ T cells was subjected to TCR sequencing with the Oncomine TCR Beta short-read assay at the Johns Hopkins FTIC core. The QIAamp micro DNA kit was used to extract genomic DNA from the cultured CD4+ T cells. Oncomine TCR Beta libraries from cultured CD4+ T cells were pooled with unique dual indexes and sequenced on an Illumina iSeq 100. On the authors' methods: Non-productive sequences were removed, and CDR3s not starting with C, not ending with F or W, or shorter than 7 amino acids were discarded. Antigen-specific clonotypes were identified with the MANAFEST web application by comparing peptide-stimulated wells with reference and other culture wells. An FDR below 0.05, an odds ratio above 5, and a productive frequency above 0.1% in at least two of three replicate wells were required for clones to be considered positive. Cross-reactive clonotypes were defined as significantly expanded in both SARS-CoV-2 spike wells and at least one common cold coronavirus spike condition. Levenshtein distances (stringdist) and unrooted phylogenetic trees (ape) in R version 3.6.1 were used to assess CDR3 homology. Starting from the raw public reads, TCRdb applied fastp trimming at Q25, assembled clones with MiXCR and retained in-frame beta chains. Rows matching on CDR3 protein sequence are summarized as one entry with the most common DNA and genes. Here the V and J calls rest on TCRdb's processing, not on the authors' analysis. This sample has 15,000 to 20,000 distinct CDR3 sequences in its table, and around 49% of those were observed once. The top ten hold approximately 4% of the sample.

Read against the paper, the sample's treatment or condition label means: approximately nine-day PBMC culture with coronavirus spike peptide pools or control peptides (ViraFEST assay). The study used the ViraFEST assay, which expanded antigen-specific T cells with peptide pools and then identified expanded clonotypes by TCR sequencing. Positive SARS-CoV-2 PCR tests in the convalescent patients dated from March to December 2020, before Alpha, Beta and Delta variants emerged in the United States. Each well held 2 million to 2.5 million PBMCs cultured with 9 to 10 ug/ml peptide pools in IMDM containing 5% human AB serum and 9.5 to 10 IU/ml IL-2. Half of the culture medium was replaced with fresh IL-2-containing medium on days 3 and 7. After around 10 days of culture, CD4+ T cells were isolated by negative selection with the EasySep CD4+ T cell isolation kit. Ficoll-Paque Plus gradient centrifugation was used to isolate PBMCs from whole blood, and the isolated PBMCs were then either used fresh or cryopreserved at -140C. Culture conditions were generally each tested in triplicate wells.

What was sequenced was CD4+ T cells from blood, cultured in vitro. The sequence came from a human donor who had recovered from COVID-19.

The CDR3 reads CASSYSGAERRNEQFF. The bases are TGTGCCAGCAGTTACTCAGGGGCGGAGAGGCGCAATGAGCAGTTCTTC. This sequence uses TRBV6-2 or TRBV6-3 and TRBJ2-1; the D segment could be TRBD1, given 5 matching bases. The germline ends are 15 bases apart after V is trimmed by 0 bases and J by 6 bases. The germline V gene yields MNHEY for CDR1 and SVGEGT for CDR2. The CDR3 sequence holds 16 residues, the cysteine and phenylalanine included. Only CDR3 DNA is held: 48 bases, read in frame from base 1.